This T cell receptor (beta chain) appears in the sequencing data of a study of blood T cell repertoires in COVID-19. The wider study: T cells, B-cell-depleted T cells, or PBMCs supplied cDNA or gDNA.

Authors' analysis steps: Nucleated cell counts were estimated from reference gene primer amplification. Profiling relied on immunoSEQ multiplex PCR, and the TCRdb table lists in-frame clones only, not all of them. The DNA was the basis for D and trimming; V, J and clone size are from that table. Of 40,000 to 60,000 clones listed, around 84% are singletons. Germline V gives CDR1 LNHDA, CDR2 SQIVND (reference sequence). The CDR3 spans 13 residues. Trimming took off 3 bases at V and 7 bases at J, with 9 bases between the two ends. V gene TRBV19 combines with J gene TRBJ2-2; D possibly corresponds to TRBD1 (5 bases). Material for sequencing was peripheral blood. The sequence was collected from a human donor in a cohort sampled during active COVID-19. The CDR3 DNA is TGTGCCAGTAGTATTCAGGGAATCGGGGAGCTGTTTTTT. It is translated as CASSIQGIGELFF.